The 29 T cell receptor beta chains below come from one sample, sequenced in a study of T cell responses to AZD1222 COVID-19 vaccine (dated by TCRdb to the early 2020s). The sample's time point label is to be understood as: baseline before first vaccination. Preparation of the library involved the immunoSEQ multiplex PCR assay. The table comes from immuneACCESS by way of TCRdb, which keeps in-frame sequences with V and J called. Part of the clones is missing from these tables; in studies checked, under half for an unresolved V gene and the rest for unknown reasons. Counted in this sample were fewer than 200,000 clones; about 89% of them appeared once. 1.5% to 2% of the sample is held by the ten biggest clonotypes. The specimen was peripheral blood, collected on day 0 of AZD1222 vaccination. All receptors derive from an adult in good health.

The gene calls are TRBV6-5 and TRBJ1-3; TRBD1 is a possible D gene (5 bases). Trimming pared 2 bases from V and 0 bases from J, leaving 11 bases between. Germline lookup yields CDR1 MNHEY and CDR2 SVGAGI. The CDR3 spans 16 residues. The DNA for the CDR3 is TGTGCCAGCAGTTACGCAAGTAGGGGCTCTGGAAACACCATATATTTT. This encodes CASSYASRGSGNTIYF.

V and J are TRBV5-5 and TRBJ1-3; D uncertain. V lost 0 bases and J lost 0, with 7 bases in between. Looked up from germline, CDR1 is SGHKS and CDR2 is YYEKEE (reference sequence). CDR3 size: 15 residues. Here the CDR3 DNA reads TGTGCCAGCAGCTTGGGACCGAGCTCTGGAAACACCATATATTTT. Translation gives CASSLGPSSGNTIYF.

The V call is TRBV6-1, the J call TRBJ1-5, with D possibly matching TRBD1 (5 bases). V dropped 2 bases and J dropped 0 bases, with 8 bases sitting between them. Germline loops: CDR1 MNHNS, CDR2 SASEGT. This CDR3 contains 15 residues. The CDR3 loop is CASSEWGNSNQPQHF. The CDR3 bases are TGTGCCAGCAGTGAATGGGGGAATAGCAATCAGCCCCAGCATTTT.

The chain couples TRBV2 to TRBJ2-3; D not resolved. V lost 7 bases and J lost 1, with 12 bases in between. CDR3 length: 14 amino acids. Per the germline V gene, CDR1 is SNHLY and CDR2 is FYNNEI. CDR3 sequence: CASTPELGTDTQYF. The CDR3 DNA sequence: TGTGCCAGCACACCTGAGCTAGGCACAGATACGCAGTATTTT.

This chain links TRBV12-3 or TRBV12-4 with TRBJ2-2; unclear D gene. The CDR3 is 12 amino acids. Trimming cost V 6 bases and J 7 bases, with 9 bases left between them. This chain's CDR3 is CASSLEVGELFF. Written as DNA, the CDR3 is TGTGCCAGCAGCCTGGAAGTCGGGGAGCTGTTTTTT.

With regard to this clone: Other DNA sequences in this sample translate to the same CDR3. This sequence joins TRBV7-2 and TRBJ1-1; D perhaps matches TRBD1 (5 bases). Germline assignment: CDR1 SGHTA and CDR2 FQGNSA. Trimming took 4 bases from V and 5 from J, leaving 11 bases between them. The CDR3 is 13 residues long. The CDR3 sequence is CASSSRVGTEAFF. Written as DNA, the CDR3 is TGTGCCAGCAGCTCCAGGGTTGGGACTGAAGCTTTCTTT.

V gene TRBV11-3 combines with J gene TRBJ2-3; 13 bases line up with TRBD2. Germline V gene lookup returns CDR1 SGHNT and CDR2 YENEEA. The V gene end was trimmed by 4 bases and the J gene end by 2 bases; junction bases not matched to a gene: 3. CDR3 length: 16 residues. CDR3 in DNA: TGTGCCAGCAGCTCGGGACTAGCGGGGCCCACAGATACGCAGTATTTT. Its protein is CASSSGLAGPTDTQYF.

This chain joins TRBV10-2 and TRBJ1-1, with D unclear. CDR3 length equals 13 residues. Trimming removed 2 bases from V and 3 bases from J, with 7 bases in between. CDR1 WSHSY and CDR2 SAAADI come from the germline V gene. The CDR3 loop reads CASSEVRDTEAFF. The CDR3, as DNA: TGCGCCAGCAGTGAGGTAAGGGACACTGAAGCTTTCTTT.

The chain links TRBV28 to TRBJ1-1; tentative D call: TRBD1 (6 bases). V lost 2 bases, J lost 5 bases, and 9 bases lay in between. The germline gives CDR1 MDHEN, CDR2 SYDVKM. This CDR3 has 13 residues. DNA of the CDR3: TGTGCCAGCAGTTTAATAAGGGGGACTGAAGCTTTCTTT. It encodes CASSLIRGTEAFF.

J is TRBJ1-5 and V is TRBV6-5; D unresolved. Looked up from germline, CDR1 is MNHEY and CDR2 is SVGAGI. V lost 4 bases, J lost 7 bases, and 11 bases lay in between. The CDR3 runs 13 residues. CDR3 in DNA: TGTGCCAGCAGTTCCCTCAGCGGGCAGCCCCAGCATTTT. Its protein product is CASSSLSGQPQHF.

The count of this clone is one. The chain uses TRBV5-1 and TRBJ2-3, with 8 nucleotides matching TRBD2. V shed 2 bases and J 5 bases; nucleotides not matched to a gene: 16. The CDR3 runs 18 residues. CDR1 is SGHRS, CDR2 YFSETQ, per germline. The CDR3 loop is CASSLNPGSGGMVDTQYF. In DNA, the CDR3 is TGCGCCAGCAGCTTAAACCCAGGGAGCGGGGGAATGGTAGATACGCAGTATTTT.

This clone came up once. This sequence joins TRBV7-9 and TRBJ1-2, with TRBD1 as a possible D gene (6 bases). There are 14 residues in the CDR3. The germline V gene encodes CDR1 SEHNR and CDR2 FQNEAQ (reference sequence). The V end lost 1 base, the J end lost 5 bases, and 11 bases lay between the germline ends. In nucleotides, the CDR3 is TGTGCCAGCAGCTTAGATGCAGGGGAATATGGCTACACCTTC. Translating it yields CASSLDAGEYGYTF. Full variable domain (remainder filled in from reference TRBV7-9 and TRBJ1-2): DTGVSQNPRHKITKRGQNVTFRCDPISEHNRLYWYRQTLGQGPEFLTYFQNEAQLEKSRLLSDRFSAERPKGSFSTLEIQRTEQGDSAMYLCASSLDAGEYGYTFGSGTRLTVV.

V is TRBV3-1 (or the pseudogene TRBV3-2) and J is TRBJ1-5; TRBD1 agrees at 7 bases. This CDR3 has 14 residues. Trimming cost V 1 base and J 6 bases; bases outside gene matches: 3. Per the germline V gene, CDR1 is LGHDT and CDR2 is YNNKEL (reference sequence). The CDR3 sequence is CASSQGQGVQPQHF. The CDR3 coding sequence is TGTGCCAGCAGCCAAGGACAGGGTGTTCAGCCCCAGCATTTT.

The DNA of the CDR3 is TGTGCCAGCAGTGCACAGACAGGGTATGGCTACACCTTC. Amino acid sequence: CASSAQTGYGYTF. The chain has TRBV12-3 or TRBV12-4 and TRBJ1-2; 7 nucleotides agree with TRBD1. The ends lost 5 bases at V and 5 bases at J; junction bases unmatched: 5. The CDR3 has 13 amino acids.

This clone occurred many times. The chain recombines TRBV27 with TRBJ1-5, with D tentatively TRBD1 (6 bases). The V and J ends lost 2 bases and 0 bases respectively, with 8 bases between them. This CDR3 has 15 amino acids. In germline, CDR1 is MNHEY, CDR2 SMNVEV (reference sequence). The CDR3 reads CASSLQGLSNQPQHF. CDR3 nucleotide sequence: TGTGCCAGCAGTTTACAGGGGCTTAGCAATCAGCCCCAGCATTTT.

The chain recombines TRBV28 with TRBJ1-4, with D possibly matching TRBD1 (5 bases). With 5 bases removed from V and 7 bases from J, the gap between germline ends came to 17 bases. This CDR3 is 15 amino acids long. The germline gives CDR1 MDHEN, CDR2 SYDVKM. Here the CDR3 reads CASSPSRGGREKLFF. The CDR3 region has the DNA TGTGCCAGCAGTCCCTCGAGGGGAGGTCGTGAAAAACTGTTTTTT.

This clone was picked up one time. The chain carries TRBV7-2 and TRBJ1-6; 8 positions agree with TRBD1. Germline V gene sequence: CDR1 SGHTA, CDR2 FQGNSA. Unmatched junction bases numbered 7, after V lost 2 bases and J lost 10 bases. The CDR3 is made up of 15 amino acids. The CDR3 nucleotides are TGTGCCAGCAGCTTAAGTGCGGGACAGGAGTCACCCCTCCACTTT. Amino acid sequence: CASSLSAGQESPLHF.

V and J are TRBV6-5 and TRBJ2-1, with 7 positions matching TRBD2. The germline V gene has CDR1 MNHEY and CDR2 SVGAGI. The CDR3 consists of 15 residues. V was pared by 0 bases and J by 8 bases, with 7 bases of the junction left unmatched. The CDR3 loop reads CASSYSAGVGYEQFF. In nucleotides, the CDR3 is TGTGCCAGCAGTTACTCGGCGGGAGTAGGTTATGAGCAGTTCTTC.

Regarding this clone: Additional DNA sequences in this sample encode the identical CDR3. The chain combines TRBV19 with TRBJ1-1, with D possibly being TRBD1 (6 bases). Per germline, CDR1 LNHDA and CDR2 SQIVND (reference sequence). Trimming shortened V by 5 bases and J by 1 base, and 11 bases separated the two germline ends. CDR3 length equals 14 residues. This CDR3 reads CASSWTARNTEAFF. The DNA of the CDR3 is TGTGCCAGTAGTTGGACAGCGAGGAACACTGAAGCTTTCTTT.

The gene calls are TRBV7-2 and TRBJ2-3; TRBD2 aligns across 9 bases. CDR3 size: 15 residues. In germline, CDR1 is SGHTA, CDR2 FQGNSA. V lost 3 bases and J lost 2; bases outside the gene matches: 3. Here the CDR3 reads CASSFSGSDTDTQYF. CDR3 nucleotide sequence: TGTGCCAGCAGCTTTAGCGGGAGTGACACAGATACGCAGTATTTT.

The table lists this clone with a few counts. The CDR3 bases are TGTGCCAGCAGCTTGCAGACTTCGGGGAACACTGAAGCTTTCTTT. As protein: CASSLQTSGNTEAFF. The chain employs TRBV5-4 and TRBJ1-1; D unclear. With 1 base removed from V and 1 base from J, the gap between germline ends came to 11 bases. The CDR3 runs to 15 residues. Germline-derived CDR1 and CDR2 are SGHNT and YYREEE (reference sequence).

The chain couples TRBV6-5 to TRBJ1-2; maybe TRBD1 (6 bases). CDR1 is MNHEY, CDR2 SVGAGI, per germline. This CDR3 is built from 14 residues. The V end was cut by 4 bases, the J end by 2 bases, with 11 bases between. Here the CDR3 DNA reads TGTGCCAGCAGTTGGGACACAATAAACTATGGCTACACCTTC. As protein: CASSWDTINYGYTF.

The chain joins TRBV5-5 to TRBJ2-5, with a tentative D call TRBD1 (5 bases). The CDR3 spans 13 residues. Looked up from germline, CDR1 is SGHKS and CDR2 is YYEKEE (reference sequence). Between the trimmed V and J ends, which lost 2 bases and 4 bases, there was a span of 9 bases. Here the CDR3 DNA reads TGTGCCAGCAGCTTAGCCAGGGCAGAGACCCAGTACTTC. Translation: CASSLARAETQYF.

This CDR3 is CASQTGGNEKLFF. The DNA of the CDR3 is TGTGCCAGTCAGACAGGCGGTAATGAAAAACTGTTTTTT. This sequence joins TRBV6-5 and TRBJ1-4; D is perhaps TRBD1 (6 bases). Germline V gene sequence: CDR1 MNHEY, CDR2 SVGAGI. The CDR3 runs to 13 residues. V was clipped by 9 bases and J by 4 bases, with 12 bases between them.

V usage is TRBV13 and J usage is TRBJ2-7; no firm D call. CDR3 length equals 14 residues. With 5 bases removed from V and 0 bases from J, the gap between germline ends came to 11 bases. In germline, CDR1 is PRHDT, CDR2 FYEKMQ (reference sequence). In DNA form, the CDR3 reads TGTGCCAGCAGCCTGAGCGCCAGCTCCTACGAGCAGTACTTC. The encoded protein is CASSLSASSYEQYF.

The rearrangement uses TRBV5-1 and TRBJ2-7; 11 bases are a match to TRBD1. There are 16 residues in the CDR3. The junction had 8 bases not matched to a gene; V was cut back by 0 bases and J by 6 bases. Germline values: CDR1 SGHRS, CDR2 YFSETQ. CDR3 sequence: CASSLGRGQGAGEQYF. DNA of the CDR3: TGCGCCAGCAGCTTGGGTCGCGGACAGGGGGCAGGCGAGCAGTACTTC.

CDR3 amino acids: CSASSGSRTYNEQFF. The CDR3 DNA is TGCAGTGCTAGTAGCGGGAGTAGGACTTACAATGAGCAGTTCTTC. The chain links TRBV20-1 to TRBJ2-1; 9 bases agree with TRBD2. CDR3 length equals 15 residues. The V and J ends lost 3 bases and 4 bases, in that order; junction bases with no gene match: 7. CDR1 is DFQATT and CDR2 is SNEGSKA in the germline V gene (reference sequence).

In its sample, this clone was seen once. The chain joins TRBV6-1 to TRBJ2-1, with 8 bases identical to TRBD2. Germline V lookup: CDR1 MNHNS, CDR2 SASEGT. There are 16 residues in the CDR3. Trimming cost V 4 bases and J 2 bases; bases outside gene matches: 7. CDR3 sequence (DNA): TGTGCCAGCAGTGCCGCCGGGACTAGACCCTACAATGAGCAGTTCTTC. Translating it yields CASSAAGTRPYNEQFF.

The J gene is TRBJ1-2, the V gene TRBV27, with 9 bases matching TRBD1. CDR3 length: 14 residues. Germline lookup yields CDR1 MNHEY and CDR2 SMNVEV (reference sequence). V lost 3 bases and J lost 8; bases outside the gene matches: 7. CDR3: CASSFRDRARGYTF. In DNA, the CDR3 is TGTGCCAGCAGTTTTAGGGACAGGGCGCGCGGCTACACCTTC.